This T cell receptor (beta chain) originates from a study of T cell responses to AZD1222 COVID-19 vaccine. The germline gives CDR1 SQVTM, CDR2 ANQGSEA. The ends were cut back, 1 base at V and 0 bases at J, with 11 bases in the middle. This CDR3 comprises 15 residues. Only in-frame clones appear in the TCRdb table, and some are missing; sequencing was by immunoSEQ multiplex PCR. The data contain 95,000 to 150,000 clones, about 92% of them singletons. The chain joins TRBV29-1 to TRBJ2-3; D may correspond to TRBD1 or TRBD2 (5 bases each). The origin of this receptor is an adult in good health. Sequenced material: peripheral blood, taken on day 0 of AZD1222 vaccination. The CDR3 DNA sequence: TGCAGCGTTGAAGGTGGAGAGGGGAGCACAGATACGCAGTATTTT. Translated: CSVEGGEGSTDTQYF.